The rows below give T cell receptor beta chains drawn from one sample of a study of blood T cells in healthy people across ages. TCRdb processed the 5' RACE reads anew with MiXCR; each CDR3 protein has one entry. This sample has around 1,000,000 distinct CDR3 sequences; roughly two fifths occur once, and the top ten carry about an eighth. Sequences were obtained from blood. These receptors were obtained from a man in his late teens or twenties in good health. The CDR3 runs from the conserved cysteine through the conserved F or W. Each record gives: J gene, V gene, CDR3 protein.

TRBJ1-1	TRBV28	CASIPGGDTEGFF
TRBJ1-1	TRBV20-1	CSARVLKGASDTEAFF
TRBJ1-3	TRBV7-9	CASSLAPGQGASGNTIYF
TRBJ1-1	TRBV4-1	CASSHRPSVDTEAFF
TRBJ2-3	TRBV7-3	CASSREPTDTQYF
TRBJ2-1	TRBV25-1	CASSYLPGQGNNEQFF
TRBJ2-4	TRBV7-9	CASSLAPVRGQIAKNIQYF
TRBJ2-2	TRBV10-3	CAISVTGTPTGELFF
TRBJ2-2	TRBV25-1	CASRDTMNTGELFF
TRBJ2-3	TRBV15	CATSRDRLTSGHTDTQYF
TRBJ1-1	TRBV29-1	CSVESGITEAFF
TRBJ1-2	TRBV4-1	CASASVSRDPRRSYTF
TRBJ2-1	TRBV10-3	CAIRHSGAIENEQFF
TRBJ2-5	TRBV20-1	CSPKPGYNEQYF
TRBJ2-1	TRBV7-2	CASSFSGNGQFF
TRBJ1-1	TRBV12-3/TRBV12-4	CASRDSNTEAFF
TRBJ2-1	TRBV20-1	CSARGRPLQFF
TRBJ2-1	TRBV18	CASSPQGPMYNEQFF
TRBJ2-1	TRBV6-5	CASTRRGEQFF
TRBJ1-5	TRBV6-6	CASSAGGGNQPQHF
TRBJ1-5	TRBV20-1	CSARDRKGQGYSNQPQHF
NA	TRBV9	CASSAPQGQETQYF
TRBJ2-5	TRBV19	CASSISGTGPETQYF
TRBJ1-2	TRBV9	CASSGQRQDYYGYTF
TRBJ2-5	TRBV6-2/TRBV6-3	CASSYYPNEQYF
TRBJ1-5	TRBV4-3	CASSQTLLGGKSNQPQHF
TRBJ2-1	TRBV5-1	CASSRGPRGSEQFF
NA	TRBV14	CASSQGTGRFFGTQYF
TRBJ2-5	TRBV4-1	CASSQAIEPETQYF
TRBJ2-3	TRBV29-1	CSVRAGDGTDTQYF
TRBJ1-2	TRBV7-2	CASTVDGGYYGYTF
TRBJ1-6	TRBV10-3	CAIRAANSPLHF
TRBJ1-1	TRBV20-1	CSAQKAGIGTEAFF
TRBJ2-3	TRBV5-5	CASSSRLVGSTDTQYF
TRBJ1-5	TRBV7-2	CASSLRVGSNQPQHF
TRBJ2-3	TRBV4-3	CASSQDWLGADTQYF
TRBJ2-7	TRBV12-3/TRBV12-4	CASTLKRDSYEQYF
TRBJ1-2	TRBV4-3	CASSHSRQARNYGYTF
TRBJ2-7	TRBV20-1	CSATHTSGRAYEQYF
TRBJ2-7	TRBV6-2/TRBV6-3	CASRRLAGGNYEQYF
TRBJ2-3	TRBV20-1	CSARDEPGLTDTQYF
TRBJ1-5	TRBV5-1	CASSLGPGHNQPQHF
TRBJ1-2	TRBV10-3	CAITNLGAGYGYTF
TRBJ2-1	TRBV6-5	CASSRTGNYLNEQFF
TRBJ2-7	TRBV20-1	CSASLVLAGSYEQYF
TRBJ2-4	TRBV7-3	CASSPHRQGEQYF
TRBJ2-3	TRBV5-6	CASSAYGRTPGTDTQYF
TRBJ1-1	TRBV15	CATSRDPGAEAFF
TRBJ1-6	TRBV9	CASSVGPGSNSPLHF
TRBJ2-4	TRBV20-1	CSAPGPLERYF
TRBJ1-5	TRBV6-4	CASSDSTRQGVFDQPQHF
TRBJ1-5	TRBV10-3	CATRDAPSNQPQHF
TRBJ1-1	TRBV20-1	CSARDGGKLINTEVFF